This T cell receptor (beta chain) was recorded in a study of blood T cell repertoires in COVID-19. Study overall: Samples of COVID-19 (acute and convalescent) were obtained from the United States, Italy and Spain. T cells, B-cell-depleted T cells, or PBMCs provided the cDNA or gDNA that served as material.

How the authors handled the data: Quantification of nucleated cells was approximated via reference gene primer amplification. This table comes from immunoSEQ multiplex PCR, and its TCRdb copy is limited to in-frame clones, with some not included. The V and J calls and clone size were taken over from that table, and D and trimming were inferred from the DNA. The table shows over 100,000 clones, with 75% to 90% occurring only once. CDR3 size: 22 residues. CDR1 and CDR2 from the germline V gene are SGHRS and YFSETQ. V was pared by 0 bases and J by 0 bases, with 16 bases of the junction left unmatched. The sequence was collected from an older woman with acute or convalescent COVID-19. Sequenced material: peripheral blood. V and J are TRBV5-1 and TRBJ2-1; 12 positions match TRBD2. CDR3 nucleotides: TGCGCCAGCAGCTTGGTCGGACTAGCGGGGCCTCTTAAACCGAGCTCCTACAATGAGCAGTTCTTC. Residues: CASSLVGLAGPLKPSSYNEQFF.